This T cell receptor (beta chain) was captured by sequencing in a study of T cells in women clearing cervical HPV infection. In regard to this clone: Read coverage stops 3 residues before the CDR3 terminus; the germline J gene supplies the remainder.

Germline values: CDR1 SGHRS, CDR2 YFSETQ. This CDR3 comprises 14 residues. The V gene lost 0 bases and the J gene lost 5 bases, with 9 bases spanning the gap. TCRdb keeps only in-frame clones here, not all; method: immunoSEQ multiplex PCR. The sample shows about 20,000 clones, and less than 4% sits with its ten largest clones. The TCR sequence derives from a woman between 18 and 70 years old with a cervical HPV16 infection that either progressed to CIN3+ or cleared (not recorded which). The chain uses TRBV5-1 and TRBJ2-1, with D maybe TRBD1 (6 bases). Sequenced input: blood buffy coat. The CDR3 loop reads CASSLDRVDNEQFF. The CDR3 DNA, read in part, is TGCGCCAGCAGCTTGGACAGGGTAGACAATGAG. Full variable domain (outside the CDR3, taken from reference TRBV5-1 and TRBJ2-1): KAGVTQTPRYLIKTRGQQVTLSCSPISGHRSVSWYQQTPGQGLQFLFEYFSETQRNKGNFPGRFSGRQFSNSRSEMNVSTLELGDSALYLCASSLDRVDNEQFFGPGTRLTVL.